The sequence of this T cell receptor beta chain was determined in a study of patients and donors after allogeneic stem cell transplantation. Each CDR3 protein is one row after TCRdb ran MiXCR on the RT-PCR reads. The sample has about 15,000 distinct CDR3 sequences, about 30% seen once. Trimming took 7 bases from V and 4 from J; bases not matched to a gene: 5. This CDR3 has 15 residues. Germline V lookup: CDR1 MNHEY, CDR2 SVGAGI. The TCR originated in a human donor who was either an allogeneic HSCT recipient or a stem cell or donor lymphocyte infusion donor (not recorded which). It is not recorded whose cells these are; they may come from a transplant donor. The specimen was blood, either unsorted or a sorted T cell fraction (not recorded which). The rearrangement uses TRBV6-5 and TRBJ2-1; 12 positions agree with TRBD2. The CDR3 DNA sequence: TGTGCCAGCACCGGGGGACTAGCGGGTTACAATGAGCAGTTCTTC. It specifies CASTGGLAGYNEQFF.